The clone carrying this TCR beta chain was recorded many times. Antigen specificity is unknown. The CDR3 extends over 11 amino acids. Trimming stripped 6 bases from V and 5 bases from J, with 5 bases between. From germline, CDR1 is MDHEN and CDR2 SYDVKM. Attachment of unique molecular identifiers to individual cDNA molecules was performed. TCRdb ran MiXCR on the 5' RACE reads and lists one entry per CDR3 protein. The sample yields roughly 30,000 distinct CDR3 sequences, roughly 5.7% seen once. The data originate from a study of early T cells in non-severe SARS-CoV-2 infection. Study information: Chains were unpaired, as sequencing was done on bulk RNA from unsorted whole blood. Study-wide results and caveats: Anti-spike CD8 specificities were favored by VDJdb matching, whose results missed private and CD4 specificities.

V gene TRBV28 combines with J gene TRBJ2-1; D remains ambiguous. The sequence derives from an adult who was a healthcare worker with PCR-confirmed SARS-CoV-2 infection or an uninfected control (not recorded which). Sequences were obtained from whole blood. CDR3 region: CASSPDNEQFF. CDR3 nucleotide sequence: TGTGCCAGCAGCCCCGACAATGAGCAGTTCTTC.